The TCR beta chain described here comes from a study of vaccination effects on CD4 cells after COVID-19. Method: immunoSEQ multiplex PCR; TCRdb's copy keeps in-frame clones and lacks some. The data contain 26,000 or so clones, about 83% of them singletons. A word on this clone: No antigen is known for it.

ViraFEST used viral peptide pools to expand antigen-specific CD4+ T cells before sequencing. The authors isolated CD4+ T cells after less than eleven days of culture. Each participant received a vaccine that was either BNT162b2 or mRNA-1273, given as two doses. V was clipped by 4 bases and J by 7 bases; unmatched bases: 11. This CDR3 comprises 16 residues. In germline, CDR1 is MGHRA, CDR2 YSYEKL. The chain employs TRBV4-1 and TRBJ1-4; TRBD1 matches at 8 bases. The material was CD4+ T cells from PBMCs cultured with HCoV-NL63 spike peptides, obtained after COVID-19 vaccination. The sequence was obtained from a human donor who received a COVID-19 vaccine. Some clones in this sample may be carry-over from other donors' samples. The DNA of the CDR3 is TGCGCCAGCAGCCTCCTGACAGGGGTGTTGGGTGAAAAACTGTTTTTT. Translated, it gives CASSLLTGVLGEKLFF.